The rows below give T cell receptor beta chains drawn from one sample of a study of cytomegalovirus exposure and HLA in healthy donors. The table came from immunoSEQ multiplex PCR; TCRdb's copy has only in-frame clones and leaves some out. This repertoire shows approximately 140,000 clones, more than 75% found once; its top ten account for about 5%. The sequencing input was PBMCs. The receptors shown here come from a male donor in good health and CMV-seronegative. The conserved cysteine and the conserved F or W are not part of the CDR3 here.

j_call v_call cdr3_aa
TRBJ2-7 TRBV7-2 ASSFGDRASYEQY
TRBJ1-6 TRBV12-5 ASGLPGQVGSPLH
TRBJ2-3 TRBV30 AWSQGRNVHTQY
. TRBV14 ASSQLGAGVSYEQY
TRBJ1-6 TRBV7-9 ASRPASSPLH
TRBJ1-2 TRBV28 ASSSFQGIGGYT
TRBJ2-3 TRBV5-1 ASSDMVGADTQY
TRBJ1-3 TRBV18 ASSPQGYGSGNTIY
TRBJ1-2 TRBV27 ATSDRVYGYT
TRBJ1-1 TRBV5-1 ASSRDSGYTEAF
TRBJ2-1 TRBV7-9 ASSFVRGSNEQF
TRBJ2-7 TRBV7-8 ASSLGQAHSGYEQY
TRBJ2-3 TRBV9 ASTHQGESTDTQY
TRBJ1-1 TRBV6-1 ASSEVGRGPTEAF
TRBJ2-5 TRBV30 AWSPGGRETQY
TRBJ1-1 TRBV6-5 ASSPGDRAGEAF
TRBJ2-1 TRBV6-4 ASQPGHRSYNEQF
TRBJ1-1 TRBV29-1 SVTGTPGQGSSGGEAF
TRBJ2-3 TRBV6-4 ASSDQGTNTQY
TRBJ1-5 TRBV4-1 ASSQEQVSNQPQH
TRBJ1-4 TRBV7-9 ASSPGQGASNEKLF
TRBJ2-7 TRBV7-2 ASSSNPDSEY
TRBJ2-3 TRBV18 ASSLNLGTGGKDTQY
TRBJ1-1 TRBV20-1 SARARAEAF
TRBJ1-4 TRBV4-2 ASSQRGLSEKLF
TRBJ1-5 TRBV15 ATSRARGQGNQPQH
TRBJ1-4 TRBV5-1 ASSLRQPTNEKLF
TRBJ1-4 TRBV7-9 ASTLWGDEKLF